These T cell receptor beta chains were read from a single sample in a study of OX40 agonist ivuxolimab in advanced cancers. This table comes from immunoSEQ multiplex PCR, and its TCRdb copy is limited to in-frame clones, with some not included. In the table there are tens of thousands of clones, 70% to 90% of which are singletons. Sequenced material: CD4+ or CD8+ T cells sorted from blood, taken in a trial of the OX40 agonist ivuxolimab. Receptors were obtained from an adult with an advanced solid tumor such as melanoma, head and neck, liver or kidney cancer. CDR3s include the opening cysteine and the closing phenylalanine or tryptophan. Each record gives: clone size, D gene, CDR3 length, V gene, J gene, CDR3 DNA, CDR3 protein. A D gene is named only where the DNA matches it firmly. Clone sizes are given selectively: once, few, many, or a class where the clone is expanded.

NA,TRBD1,18,TRBV4-3,TRBJ1-6,TGCGCCAGCAGCCAAGATTTGGGACAGGGGGGTTGGGTTTCACCCCTCCACTTT,CASSQDLGQGGWVSPLHF
NA,NA,12,TRBV9,TRBJ2-5,TGTGCCAGCAGCGCAAACCAAGAGACCCAGTACTTC,CASSANQETQYF
NA,NA,11,TRBV21-1,TRBJ2-1,TGTGCCAGCAGCAAATTTGATGAGCAGTTCTTC,CASSKFDEQFF
NA,NA,15,TRBV5-1,TRBJ2-2,TGCGCCAGCAGCCTAGTACAGGATCTCTCCGGGGAGCTGTTTTTT,CASSLVQDLSGELFF
NA,TRBD1,15,TRBV12-5,TRBJ2-7,TGTGCTAGTGGTTTGGCGAGGACAGGTTTCTCCGAGCAGTACTTC,CASGLARTGFSEQYF
NA,NA,14,TRBV4-2,TRBJ2-5,TGTGCCAGCAGCCAGCCCGGGGCGGTTGGGTTCCAGTACTTC,CASSQPGAVGFQYF
once,TRBD2,18,TRBV9,TRBJ2-3,TGTGCCAGCAGCGCCGGGACTAGCGGGAGCTTAAGCACAGATACGCAGTATTTT,CASSAGTSGSLSTDTQYF
once,NA,19,TRBV5-1,TRBJ2-1,TGCGCCAGCAGCTTGATATTTAGGGGTCTAGCGCTGACCTACAATGAGCAGTTCTTC,CASSLIFRGLALTYNEQFF
NA,NA,14,TRBV6-5,TRBJ2-2,TGTGCCAGCAGTTTCGGTGCGAACACCGGGGAGCTGTTTTTT,CASSFGANTGELFF
once,NA,20,TRBV7-7,TRBJ2-6,TGTGCCAGCAGCCCCGACGGAGGCGGGGAAATTCTCTCTGGGGCCAACGTCCTGACTTTC,CASSPDGGGEILSGANVLTF
NA,NA,12,TRBV27,TRBJ2-7,TGTGCCAGCAGTTTTTTGGATCGGGAGCAGTACTTC,CASSFLDREQYF
once,TRBD2,16,TRBV9,TRBJ2-2,TGTGCCAGCAGCATTTCCGGGACTAGCTCCACCGGGGAGCTGTTTTTT,CASSISGTSSTGELFF
once,TRBD2,17,TRBV4-2,TRBJ2-5,TGTGCCAGCAGGGGCCAATCCGGAGCGGGGGGGCCAGGGACCCAGTACTTC,CASRGQSGAGGPGTQYF
NA,TRBD2,16,TRBV7-2,TRBJ2-7,TGTGCCAGCAGCCCCTCGCCCGCGGGGGTCTACTACGAGCAGTACTTC,CASSPSPAGVYYEQYF
NA,NA,18,TRBV21-1,TRBJ2-2,TGTGCCAGCAGCAAAGAAACTAGCGGGAGACATAGCACCGGGGAGCTGTTTTTT,CASSKETSGRHSTGELFF
once,NA,16,TRBV6-1,TRBJ2-7,TGTGCCAGCAGTGTGTTAGGACTCGCTACCTCCTACGAGCAGTACTTC,CASSVLGLATSYEQYF
NA,NA,14,TRBV27,TRBJ1-6,TGTGCCAGCCGTGACGGTCAGGGTAATTCACCCCTCCACTTT,CASRDGQGNSPLHF
NA,NA,14,TRBV6-5,TRBJ2-7,TGTGCCAGCAGTTACGTCCAGGACTCCTACGAGCAGTACTTC,CASSYVQDSYEQYF
NA,NA,14,TRBV5-4,TRBJ1-2,TGTGCCAGCAGCTTGGGACATCTCAACTATGGCTACACCTTC,CASSLGHLNYGYTF
few,NA,14,TRBV4-3,TRBJ1-1,TGCGCCAGCAGCCACTATGGAGGGGACACTGAAGCTTTCTTT,CASSHYGGDTEAFF
NA,NA,12,TRBV27,TRBJ1-1,TGTGCCAGCAGTTGGCAGGGCGGGGAAGCTTTCTTT,CASSWQGGEAFF
once,NA,14,TRBV15,TRBJ2-7,TGTGCCACCAGCAGAGATCTAACAGCGGACGAGCAGTACTTC,CATSRDLTADEQYF
NA,NA,14,TRBV27,TRBJ1-1,TGTGCCAGCAGTCCGAGGCCATCAAACACTGAAGCTTTCTTT,CASSPRPSNTEAFF
once,TRBD1,12,TRBV19,TRBJ1-1,TGTGCCAGTAGGACAGGGAGGACTGAAGCTTTCTTT,CASRTGRTEAFF
NA,NA,13,TRBV27,TRBJ2-7,TGTGCCAGCAGTTTAGTTCTAGCCCACGAGCAGTACTTC,CASSLVLAHEQYF
NA,TRBD1,15,TRBV25-1,TRBJ1-5,TGTGCCAGCTCGCCAGGGGGGCCCCCCCATCAGCCCCAGCATTTT,CASSPGGPPHQPQHF
few,NA,15,TRBV9,TRBJ1-1,TGTGCCAGCAGCGTAGAAGGGCAGGAGAACACTGAAGCTTTCTTT,CASSVEGQENTEAFF
NA,TRBD1,13,TRBV27,TRBJ1-2,TGTGCCAGCAGTCCCTGGACAGGGTCTGGCTACACCTTC,CASSPWTGSGYTF
NA,NA,13,TRBV30,TRBJ1-3,TGTGCCTGGAGTGTACAGGGTGTTGACACCATATATTTT,CAWSVQGVDTIYF
NA,NA,13,TRBV6-5,TRBJ1-1,TGTGCCAGCAGTTACCCGGGAAACACTGAAGCTTTCTTT,CASSYPGNTEAFF
NA,TRBD2,15,TRBV27,TRBJ2-7,TGTGCCAGCAGGGCTAGCGGGAGGGCCCTCGACGAGCAGTACTTC,CASRASGRALDEQYF
NA,TRBD2,15,TRBV27,TRBJ2-7,TGTGCCAGCAGTTTATACCCTAGCGGGAACTACGAGCAGTACTTC,CASSLYPSGNYEQYF
NA,NA,13,TRBV27,TRBJ2-7,TGTGCCAGCTTCCCGGGATGGGGCTACGAGCAGTACTTC,CASFPGWGYEQYF
NA,NA,14,TRBV5-1,TRBJ2-7,TGCGCCAGCAGCTTGGGTGGGATAACCTACGAGCAGTACTTC,CASSLGGITYEQYF
NA,NA,17,TRBV4-1,TRBJ1-1,TGCGCCAGCAGCCAAGATAGGAGGGGGGGAAGGGTTGATTTAGCTTTCTTT,CASSQDRRGGRVDLAFF
NA,TRBD1,14,TRBV13,TRBJ2-5,TGTGCCAGCAGCCCGGGGACAGATCAAGAGACCCAGTACTTC,CASSPGTDQETQYF
NA,NA,13,TRBV7-9,TRBJ1-1,TGTGCCAGCAGCCGCGACTCGTCGACTGAAGCTTTCTTT,CASSRDSSTEAFF
NA,NA,14,TRBV27,TRBJ1-2,TGTGCCAGCAGACACGGGACTCTCAACTATGGCTACACCTTC,CASRHGTLNYGYTF
NA,TRBD1,18,TRBV29-1,TRBJ2-6,TGCAGCGTTGAGATCGGAGACAGGGGGCTCTCTGGGGCCAACGTCCTGACTTTC,CSVEIGDRGLSGANVLTF
NA,TRBD1,14,TRBV4-3,TRBJ2-2,TGCGCCAGCAGCCACGGACAGGGGGCCGGGGAGCTGTTTTTT,CASSHGQGAGELFF
NA,TRBD2,16,TRBV9,TRBJ2-1,TGTGCCAGCAGCGCGCCTAGCGGAAGCTCCTACAATGAGCAGTTCTTC,CASSAPSGSSYNEQFF
NA,NA,16,TRBV7-3,TRBJ2-2,TGTGCCAGCAGCTTGTCCGCGACGGCCATCACCGGGGAGCTGTTTTTT,CASSLSATAITGELFF
NA,TRBD1,14,TRBV5-4,TRBJ2-7,TGTGCCAGCAGCTTTAGGACAGGGTCCTACGAGCAGTACTTC,CASSFRTGSYEQYF
NA,NA,13,TRBV4-1,TRBJ2-1,TGCGCCAGCAGCCAAGAGGAATATAATGAGCAGTTCTTC,CASSQEEYNEQFF
once,NA,14,TRBV27,TRBJ2-7,TGTGCCAGCAGGCTCTTAGGACAGTCCTACGAGCAGTACTTC,CASRLLGQSYEQYF
NA,NA,17,TRBV5-1,TRBJ1-1,TGCGCCAGCAGCTTGGTAGTGTACAGCGGGGTTAACACTGAAGCTTTCTTT,CASSLVVYSGVNTEAFF
NA,TRBD1,15,TRBV4-3,TRBJ2-7,TGCGCCAGCAGCCACGGGACAGGGGGTCTCTACGAGCAGTACTTC,CASSHGTGGLYEQYF
NA,NA,14,TRBV10-3,TRBJ2-5,TGTGCCATCAGTGAGTCTTGGTACGGGGAGACCCAGTACTTC,CAISESWYGETQYF
NA,TRBD1,16,TRBV6-1,TRBJ1-2,TGTGCCAGCAGTGACCCCTGGACAGGAGGAAGCTATGGCTACACCTTC,CASSDPWTGGSYGYTF
NA,NA,14,TRBV11-3,TRBJ2-7,TGTGCCAGCACCGATCAGGGGAGTTCCTACGAGCAGTACTTC,CASTDQGSSYEQYF
NA,NA,13,TRBV11-1,TRBJ2-7,TGTGCCAGCAGAGGGGACGCCGCCTACGAGCAGTACTTC,CASRGDAAYEQYF
NA,TRBD2,14,TRBV9,TRBJ2-3,TGTGCCAGCAGCGGGACTAGCGACGCAGATACGCAGTATTTT,CASSGTSDADTQYF
once,NA,11,TRBV7-6,TRBJ2-5,TGTGCCAGCAGCAAAAACAATGTCCAGTACTTC,CASSKNNVQYF
NA,TRBD1,15,TRBV5-4,TRBJ1-4,TGTGCCAGCAGCTTGGCCGGGACAGGGAATGAAAAACTGTTTTTT,CASSLAGTGNEKLFF